This record concerns one TCR beta chain sequence. This may stem from a read error, because a much larger clone lies one nucleotide away. The entry originates in a study of blood T cell repertoires in COVID-19. Study background: T cells, B-cell-depleted T cells, or PBMCs supplied cDNA or gDNA.

In the authors' methods: Scientists estimated how many nucleated cells there were by amplifying reference gene primers. Profiling relied on immunoSEQ multiplex PCR, and the TCRdb table lists in-frame clones only, not all of them. That table supplies the V and J calls and clone size; D and trimming were determined from the DNA. The repertoire holds about 140,000 clones, with over 65% as singletons. Germline-derived CDR1 and CDR2 are MRHNA and SNTAGT. The J segment lost 2 bases and the V segment lost 5 bases, leaving 2 bases of the junction unmatched. The CDR3 is 13 amino acids. Sequencing was performed on peripheral blood. The receptor's source is a woman aged 80 or over with active or convalescent COVID-19. V usage is TRBV6-4 and J usage is TRBJ1-2, with 7 positions matching TRBD1. The CDR3, as DNA: TGTGCCAGCAGTAAGGACAGGAACTATGGCTACACCTTC. Translating gives CASSKDRNYGYTF.